Sequencing of this T cell receptor (beta chain) was carried out in a study of blood T cell repertoires in COVID-19. The wider study: Samples of COVID-19 (acute and convalescent) were obtained from the United States, Italy and Spain. The analysed material was cDNA or gDNA that came from T cells, B-cell-depleted T cells, or PBMCs.

In Seattle, patients joined the study during active infection and were tracked longitudinally. Authors' processing steps: Reference gene primer amplification yielded estimated nucleated cell counts. Only in-frame clones appear in the TCRdb table, and some are missing; sequencing was by immunoSEQ multiplex PCR. V, J and clone size are those of that table, while D and trimming were read from the DNA. The sample has about 160,000 clones, 70% to 90% seen once. The CDR3 is 13 amino acids. Trimming shortened V by 3 bases and J by 7 bases, and 15 bases separated the two germline ends. From germline, CDR1 is SQVTM and CDR2 ANQGSEA.

Material: peripheral blood. The chain has TRBV29-1 and TRBJ1-2; D is ambiguous. This receptor was obtained from a woman aged 45-59 years with COVID-19, enrolled during active disease. The CDR3 here is CSVESPGLPGYTF. Here the CDR3 DNA reads TGCAGCGTTGAGTCCCCTGGGCTTCCTGGCTACACCTTC.